This T cell receptor (beta chain) was recorded in a study of blood T cells in healthy people across ages. Sample-barcoded 5' priming and a J-beta primer mix drove a second PCR of roughly 6 to 12 cycles. Each CDR3 protein is one row after TCRdb ran MiXCR on the 5' RACE reads. The sample has 650,000 to 800,000 distinct CDR3 sequences; around 43% are singletons. Looked up from germline, CDR1 is DFQATT and CDR2 is SNEGSKA (reference sequence). This CDR3 is 14 amino acids long. The V and J ends lost 2 bases and 1 base respectively, with 11 bases between them. Specimen: blood. This TCR derives from a man in his fifties or sixties in good health. J is TRBJ1-1 and V is TRBV20-1, with D hard to call. The CDR3 here is CSARPPRQNTEAFF. The CDR3 DNA is TGCAGTGCTAGACCCCCCCGCCAGAACACTGAAGCTTTCTTT.